This T cell receptor (beta chain) is drawn from a study of blood T cell repertoires in COVID-19. In the source study's methods: It was from reference gene primer amplification that nucleated cell counts were estimated. TCRdb's copy holds only in-frame clones and misses some; the assay was immunoSEQ multiplex PCR. The V and J calls and the clone size are those of that table, but D and trimming were determined from the DNA. The sample lists around 50,000 clones; roughly 87% were seen once. Followed over time, Seattle patients had been enrolled while infection was active. Of note for this clone: This sample also contains other DNA sequences that code for the same CDR3.

Trimming cost V 3 bases and J 7 bases, with 16 bases left between them. CDR3 size: 14 residues. Germline V lookup: CDR1 LGHDT, CDR2 YNNKEL (reference sequence). The rearrangement links TRBV3-1 (or the pseudogene TRBV3-2) to TRBJ2-7, with D perhaps matching TRBD2 (5 bases). The sequence was obtained from an elderly woman with COVID-19, enrolled during active disease. Sequenced sample: peripheral blood. DNA of the CDR3: TGTGCCAGCAGCCACGAAGCGGCGCGGTATGAGCAGTACTTC. This gives the protein CASSHEAARYEQYF.